One and the same sample provided the 2 T cell receptor beta chains below, sequenced in a study of blood T cell repertoires in COVID-19 (dated by TCRdb to 2020 to 2022). The method behind the library was the immunoSEQ multiplex PCR assay. TCRdb's version of the immuneACCESS table is confined to in-frame rearrangements and falls short of the full clone set. An unresolved V gene accounts for under half of the shortfall where checked; the remainder is of unknown origin. The sample has about 88,000 clones on record, less than 75% of them singletons. The ten most abundant clones make up 20% to 25% of the sample. Sequenced material: peripheral blood. The receptors stem from a woman aged 55-69 years in a cohort sampled during active or convalescent COVID-19.

The rearrangement links TRBV7-9 to TRBJ2-7; 10 nucleotides line up with TRBD1. The CDR3 loop spans 18 amino acids. The ends lost 5 bases at V and 3 bases at J; junction bases unmatched: 16. Per the germline V gene, CDR1 is SEHNR and CDR2 is FQNEAQ (reference sequence). The CDR3 region is CASSPLGRGTGAIYEQYF. The CDR3 bases are TGTGCCAGCAGCCCCCTTGGTCGGGGGACAGGGGCGATCTACGAGCAGTACTTC. Full variable domain (rest looked up from reference TRBV7-9 and TRBJ2-7): DTGVSQNPRHKITKRGQNVTFRCDPISEHNRLYWYRQTLGQGPEFLTYFQNEAQLEKSRLLSDRFSAERPKGSFSTLEIQRTEQGDSAMYLCASSPLGRGTGAIYEQYFGPGTRLTVT.

The chain couples TRBV7-3 to TRBJ2-5, with TRBD2 identical over 11 bases. J lost 4 bases, V lost 5 bases, and 6 bases had no gene match. Germline V gene data show CDR1 as SGHTA and CDR2 as FQGTGA. CDR3 length equals 15 residues. CDR3 sequence reads: CASSMTSGDRETQYF. CDR3 sequence (DNA): TGTGCCAGCAGCATGACTAGCGGGGATCGAGAGACCCAGTACTTC.